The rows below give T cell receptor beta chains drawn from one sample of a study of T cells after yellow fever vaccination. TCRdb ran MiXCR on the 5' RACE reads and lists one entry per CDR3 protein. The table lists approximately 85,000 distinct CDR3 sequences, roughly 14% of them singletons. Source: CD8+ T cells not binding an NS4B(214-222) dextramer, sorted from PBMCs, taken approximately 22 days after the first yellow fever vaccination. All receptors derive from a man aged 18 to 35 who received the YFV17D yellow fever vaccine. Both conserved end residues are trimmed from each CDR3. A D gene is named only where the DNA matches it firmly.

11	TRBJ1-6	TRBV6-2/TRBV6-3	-	ASRRQERLPLH
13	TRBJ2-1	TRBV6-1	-	ASSIGTGRLGEQF
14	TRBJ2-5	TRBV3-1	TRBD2	ASSPELAGVQETQY
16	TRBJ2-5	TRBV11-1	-	ASSPITGTTETQETQY
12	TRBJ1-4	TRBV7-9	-	ASSLDREYEKLF
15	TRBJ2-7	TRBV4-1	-	ASSQDPAGKRGVEQY
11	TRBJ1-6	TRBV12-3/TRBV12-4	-	ASSLGYNSPLH
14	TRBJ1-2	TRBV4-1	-	ASSQVGADPGYGYT
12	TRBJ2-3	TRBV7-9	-	ASSLVGSTDTQY
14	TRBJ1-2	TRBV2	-	ASSQQGGSANYGYT
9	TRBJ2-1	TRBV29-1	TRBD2	SLTGGGKQF
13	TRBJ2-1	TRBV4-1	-	ASSQVPKGANEQF
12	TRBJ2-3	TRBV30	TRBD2	AWGLAGPTDTQY
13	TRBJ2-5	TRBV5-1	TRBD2	ASSSGLAGIETQY
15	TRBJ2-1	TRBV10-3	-	AISGLGGQDSYNEQF
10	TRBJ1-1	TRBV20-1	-	SAETGGTEAF
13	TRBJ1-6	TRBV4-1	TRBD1	ASSTGQRNNSPLH
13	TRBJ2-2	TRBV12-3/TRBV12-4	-	ASRRPYSVPGELF
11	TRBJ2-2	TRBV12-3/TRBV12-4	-	ASSPPGTGELF
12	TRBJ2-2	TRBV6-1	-	ASSRTANTGELF
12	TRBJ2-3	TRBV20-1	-	SAPGLTRTDTQY
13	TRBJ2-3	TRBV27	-	ASSLFRASTDTQY
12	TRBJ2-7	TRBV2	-	ASSERGVTHEQY
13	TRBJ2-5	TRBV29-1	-	SVELGRGSQETQY
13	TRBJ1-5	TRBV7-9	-	ASSLGPGGAQPQH
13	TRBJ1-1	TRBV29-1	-	SVDGTPTSRTEAF
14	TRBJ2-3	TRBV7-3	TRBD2	ASSRLAGGYTDTQY
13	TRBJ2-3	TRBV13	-	ASRFGGSSTDTQY
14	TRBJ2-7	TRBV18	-	ASSPTNRTVSYEQY
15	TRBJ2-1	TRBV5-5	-	ASSSPTSSTGHNEQF